This T cell receptor beta chain was recovered during a study of response to subunit inactivated influenza vaccine. Study-wide results and limits: It was suggested by the authors that few new T cells are recruited by each seasonal influenza vaccination.

V dropped 3 bases and J dropped 3 bases, with 18 bases sitting between them. The CDR3 loop spans 17 amino acids. Germline V gives CDR1 MDHEN, CDR2 SYDVKM. On this clonotype itself: Its antigen is not known.

TCRdb analysed the RT-PCR reads with MiXCR anew, one entry per CDR3 protein. The data show approximately 290,000 distinct CDR3 sequences, with over 20% seen just once and around a tenth held by the top ten. The sample was PBMCs from blood, taken 21 months after vaccination. The TCR comes from a man aged 45-69 years who received an inactivated influenza vaccine. The rearrangement joins TRBV28 to TRBJ2-4, with D perhaps matching TRBD2 (5 bases). The CDR3 protein is CASSFRYGGLGKNIQYF. The CDR3 bases are TGTGCCAGCAGTTTCCGGTACGGAGGATTAGGCAAAAACATTCAGTACTTC.